This passage covers 26 T cell receptor beta chains from one sample sequenced in a study of T cells in Graves' hyperthyroidism and ophthalmopathy. Amplified regions were TCR beta CDR3 sequences from RNA transcripts. HTBI primers were the set used in a first-round RT-PCR of the TCR CDR3. TCRdb ran MiXCR on the multiplex PCR reads and lists one entry per CDR3 protein. The table records nearly 600,000 distinct CDR3 sequences, 14% of them present only once. Specimen: blood. Receptor source: a young woman with Graves' ophthalmopathy.

The rearrangement uses TRBV6-1 and TRBJ2-7; D assignment may be TRBD1 or TRBD2 (5 bases each). CDR3 length: 16 amino acids. Germline CDR1 reads MNHNS; CDR2 reads SASEGT. Trimming removed 3 bases from V and 0 bases from J, with 15 bases in between. The CDR3 DNA reads TGTGCCAGCAGTGACAGTCGAGGGGCCCGCTCCTACGAGCAGTACTTC. This gives the protein CASSDSRGARSYEQYF.

A few counts support this clonotype. The chain uses TRBV6-1 and TRBJ1-3; a possible D gene is TRBD1 (5 bases). Per the germline V gene, CDR1 is MNHNS and CDR2 is SASEGT. The CDR3 sequence is 15 residues long. V lost 8 bases to trimming and J lost 2 bases, with 16 bases between them. As DNA, the CDR3 is TGTGCCAGCTGGGCCGACCAAGGGGCTGGAAACACCATATATTTT. This gives the protein CASWADQGAGNTIYF.

This clonotype came up a few times. V usage is TRBV7-3 and J usage is TRBJ2-1, with D maybe TRBD1 (5 bases). The CDR3 loop spans 14 amino acids. Germline V gene sequence: CDR1 SGHTA, CDR2 FQGTGA. V was pared by 5 bases and J by 8 bases, with 16 bases between. In DNA, the CDR3 is TGTGCCAGCAGCCCCAATCAGGGAATAGATGAGCAGTTCTTC. Residues: CASSPNQGIDEQFF.

Only a few counts were recorded for this clonotype. The V call is TRBV3-1, the J call TRBJ1-1, with 7 bases matching TRBD1. Trimming cost V 5 bases and J 6 bases; bases outside gene matches: 9. From germline, CDR1 is LGHDT and CDR2 YNNKEL (reference sequence). CDR3 length equals 14 residues. The CDR3 protein is CASSSRDSYAEAFF. The CDR3 nucleotides are TGTGCCAGCAGCTCCAGGGACAGTTATGCTGAAGCTTTCTTT.

Regarding this clonotype: Lacking the conserved final phenylalanine or tryptophan, this CDR3 likely reflects a read error. V usage is TRBV11-2 and J usage is TRBJ2-1; 12 nucleotides agree with TRBD2. With 5 bases clipped from V and 2 bases from J, the junction kept 4 bases outside the gene matches. Looked up from germline, CDR1 is SGHAT and CDR2 is FQNNGV. The CDR3 runs to 16 residues. Written as DNA, the CDR3 is TGTGCCAGCAGCAGGACTAGCGGGAACACCTACAATGAGCAGTTCCTC. It specifies CASSRTSGNTYNEQFL.

As regards this clonotype: Sequence at one end of the junction differs from germline and may be a read error. The chain has TRBV12-5 and TRBJ2-7; D unclear. Germline values: CDR1 LGHNT, CDR2 FRNRAP. The CDR3 has 13 amino acids. In DNA form, the CDR3 reads TGTGCTAGTGGTTTGAAGTTAACCTACGAGCTGTACTTC. Amino acid sequence: CASGLKLTYELYF.

This clonotype was counted ten times or more. The chain recombines TRBV7-2 with TRBJ2-5; 7 bases match TRBD2. This CDR3 is 16 amino acids long. The V gene's germline CDR1 is SGHTA and CDR2 FQGNSA. Trimming cost V 5 bases and J 5 bases; bases outside gene matches: 14. The DNA for the CDR3 is TGTGCCAGCAGCCCATGGGGCGCGGGAGTCTGGGAGACCCAGTACTTC. As protein: CASSPWGAGVWETQYF. The full variable domain, completed using reference TRBV7-2 and TRBJ2-5, is GAGVSQSPSNKVTEKGKDVELRCDPISGHTALYWYRQSLGQGLEFLIYFQGNSAPDKSGLPSDRFSAERTGGSVSTLTIQRTQQEDSAVYLCASSPWGAGVWETQYFGPGTRLLVL.

This clonotype was detected a few times. The rearrangement links TRBV7-6 to TRBJ2-1; maybe TRBD2 (6 bases). Germline V CDR1 and CDR2: SGHVS, FNYEAQ. The length of the CDR3 is 14 residues. V lost 5 bases and J 8 bases, leaving 16 bases between the germline ends. DNA of the CDR3: TGTGCCAGCAGCCCGACGTACGGGAGCGATGAGCAGTTCTTC. It codes for CASSPTYGSDEQFF.

This clonotype was recorded at least ten times. The V call is TRBV6-1, the J call TRBJ1-1; possibly TRBD1 for D (5 bases). Germline loops: CDR1 MNHNS, CDR2 SASEGT. The V gene lost 6 bases and the J gene lost 7 bases, with 15 bases spanning the gap. The CDR3 extends over 13 amino acids. CDR3 sequence: CASSFGGGVEAFF. The CDR3 bases are TGTGCCAGCAGCTTCGGCGGGGGAGTTGAAGCTTTCTTT.

At least ten counts were recorded for this clonotype. V usage is TRBV30 and J usage is TRBJ1-4, with TRBD1 matching 9 bases. CDR1 GTSNPN and CDR2 SVGIG come from the germline V gene (reference sequence). The trim removed 4 bases at V and 8 bases at J, leaving 11 bases unmatched. The CDR3 spans 15 residues. The CDR3 sequence: CAWTPSRDRGEKLFF. CDR3 coding DNA: TGTGCCTGGACCCCCTCGAGAGACAGGGGGGAAAAACTGTTTTTT. Together with reference TRBV30 and TRBJ1-4, the CDR3 gives the full variable domain: SQTIHQWPATLVQPVGSPLSLECTVEGTSNPNLYWYRQAAGRGLQLLFYSVGIGQISSEVPQNLSASRPQDRQFILSSKKLLLSDSGFYLCAWTPSRDRGEKLFFGSGTQLSVL.

In this sample, this clonotype turned up many times. The genes are TRBV4-1 and TRBJ2-1, with 7 positions matching TRBD2. This CDR3 is built from 17 residues. V lost 4 bases, J lost 5 bases, and 14 bases stayed unmatched. Germline-derived CDR1 and CDR2 are MGHRA and YSYEKL. CDR3 sequence: CASSRPSLLAEDNEQFF. CDR3 sequence (DNA): TGCGCCAGCAGCCGGCCCAGTTTGCTAGCGGAGGACAATGAGCAGTTCTTC.

This clonotype appeared many times. The chain is built from TRBV5-1 and TRBJ2-4; no definite D call. V lost 0 bases and J lost 10, with 11 bases in between. CDR3 size: 13 residues. CDR1 and CDR2 (germline): SGHRS, YFSETQ. Written as DNA, the CDR3 is TGCGCCAGCAGCTTGGCGTCTGTAGGTATTCAGTACTTC. Protein sequence: CASSLASVGIQYF.

The chain is built from TRBV28 and TRBJ2-2; 7 nucleotides line up with TRBD2. J lost 0 bases, V lost 7 bases, and 8 bases had no gene match. Germline-derived CDR1 and CDR2 are MDHEN and SYDVKM. This CDR3 is built from 16 residues. The CDR3, as DNA: TGTGCCAGCACCCCCCCGGGACTAACGAACACCGGGGAGCTGTTTTTT. Amino acids: CASTPPGLTNTGELFF. Variable domain in full (rest from reference TRBV28 and TRBJ2-2): DVKVTQSSRYLVKRTGEKVFLECVQDMDHENMFWYRQDPGLGLRLIYFSYDVKMKEKGDIPEGYSVSREKKERFSLILESASTNQTSMYLCASTPPGLTNTGELFFGEGSRLTVL.

This clonotype was observed at least ten times. This rearrangement joins TRBV11-3 to TRBJ2-5, with TRBD1 matching 10 bases. The germline gives CDR1 SGHNT, CDR2 YENEEA. The J segment lost 5 bases and the V segment lost 5 bases, leaving 5 bases of the junction unmatched. The CDR3 covers 14 residues. In nucleotides, the CDR3 is TGTGCCAGCAGCGAGACAGGGGGCTCGGAGACCCAGTACTTC. Amino acids: CASSETGGSETQYF.

Only one count was recorded for this clonotype. A much larger clone differs from this one at a single base, so this may be a read error. V gene TRBV6-2 or TRBV6-3 combines with J gene TRBJ2-7; D assignment may be TRBD1 or TRBD2 (5 bases each). V shed 7 bases and J shed 5 bases, with 12 bases lying between them. Germline CDR1 MNHEY, CDR2 SVGEGT. This CDR3 has 12 residues. CDR3 residues: CASTHGAHEQYF. The CDR3 DNA is TGTGCCAGCACCCACGGGGCCCACGAGCAGTACTTC.

This clonotype was seen a handful of times. The J gene is TRBJ2-2, the V gene TRBV2; the D is unclear. CDR3 length equals 13 residues. Trimming left V 2 bases short and J 4 bases short, with 5 bases between. Germline-derived CDR1 and CDR2 are SNHLY and FYNNEI. This chain's CDR3 is CASSEISTGELFF. The CDR3, as DNA: TGTGCCAGCAGTGAAATTTCCACCGGGGAGCTGTTTTTT.

In this sample, this clonotype turned up many times. This rearrangement joins TRBV7-2 to TRBJ2-2; TRBD2 matches at 7 bases. V lost 2 bases to trimming and J lost 3 bases; unmatched junction nucleotides: 6. CDR3 length: 16 residues. Germline V gene data show CDR1 as SGHTA and CDR2 as FQGNSA. The DNA for the CDR3 is TGTGCCAGCAGCTTAAGGCGGACTAGGGACACCGGGGAGCTGTTTTTT. The encoded protein is CASSLRRTRDTGELFF.

The table lists this clonotype with many counts. The rearrangement joins TRBV7-9 to TRBJ1-1, with D uncertain. Germline V CDR1 and CDR2: SEHNR, FQNEAQ (reference sequence). There are 14 residues in the CDR3. V was trimmed by 0 bases and J by 3 bases, leaving 8 bases between them. The CDR3 coding sequence is TGTGCCAGCAGCTTAGCGGAAAGCTACACTGAAGCTTTCTTT. Its protein product is CASSLAESYTEAFF.

The table lists this clonotype with many counts. The V gene is TRBV11-1, the J gene TRBJ2-4; 7 bases are shared with TRBD2. CDR1 and CDR2 (germline): SGHAT, FQDESV (reference sequence). Trimming cost V 3 bases and J 9 bases; bases outside gene matches: 14. This CDR3 has 16 residues. CDR3 amino acids: CASSLGLPAEKGIQYF. The DNA for the CDR3 is TGTGCCAGCAGCTTGGGACTACCCGCGGAGAAAGGCATTCAGTACTTC. Variable domain in full (rest from reference TRBV11-1 and TRBJ2-4): EAEVAQSPRYKITEKSQAVAFWCDPISGHATLYWYRQILGQGPELLVQFQDESVVDDSQLPKDRFSAERLKGVDSTLKIQPAELGDSAMYLCASSLGLPAEKGIQYFGAGTRLSVL.

This clonotype has a count of ten or more. The J gene is TRBJ1-2, the V gene TRBV12-3 or TRBV12-4; 7 nucleotides line up with TRBD1. The length of the CDR3 is 14 residues. The J segment lost 6 bases and the V segment lost 3 bases, leaving 7 bases of the junction unmatched. This chain's CDR3 is CASSLRNRGNGYTF. Written as DNA, the CDR3 is TGTGCCAGCAGTTTGAGGAACAGGGGTAATGGCTACACCTTC.

This clonotype has ten or more counts. The chain carries TRBV27 and TRBJ2-2, with 13 bases identical to TRBD2. The J segment lost 6 bases and the V segment lost 2 bases, leaving 12 bases of the junction unmatched. The CDR3 has 19 residues. The germline gives CDR1 MNHEY, CDR2 SMNVEV (reference sequence). In DNA, the CDR3 is TGTGCCAGCAGTTTAATCGGGATCACCGGACTAGCGGGAGCCGGGGAGCTGTTTTTT. This sequence encodes CASSLIGITGLAGAGELFF.

The table lists this clonotype with a few counts. The rearrangement joins TRBV5-1 to TRBJ2-1, with D perhaps TRBD1 or TRBD2 (5 bases each). The germline gives CDR1 SGHRS, CDR2 YFSETQ. The CDR3 runs 16 residues. The V gene lost 0 bases and the J gene lost 0 bases, with 10 bases spanning the gap. Here the CDR3 reads CASSLVGASSYNEQFF. The CDR3 DNA is TGCGCCAGCAGCTTGGTCGGGGCTAGCTCCTACAATGAGCAGTTCTTC.

This clonotype was counted at least ten times. V and J are TRBV7-2 and TRBJ1-5, with D possibly matching TRBD1 (5 bases). The germline gives CDR1 SGHTA, CDR2 FQGNSA. The CDR3 loop spans 15 amino acids. V was pared by 1 base and J by 7 bases, with 14 bases between. CDR3 nucleotides: TGTGCCAGCAGCTTAGTTGGTCCAGGGAAGCAGCCCCAGCATTTT. Translation gives CASSLVGPGKQPQHF.

This clonotype was detected ten times or more. The gene calls are TRBV20-1 and TRBJ2-7; 8 bases are shared with TRBD1. Unmatched junction bases numbered 20, after V lost 1 base and J lost 3 bases. CDR1 and CDR2 from the germline V gene are DFQATT and SNEGSKA (reference sequence). The CDR3 spans 19 residues. Here the CDR3 reads CSARAARLDRDFILYEQYF. The CDR3 DNA follows: TGCAGTGCTAGAGCTGCTCGGCTGGACAGGGATTTTATTCTCTACGAGCAGTACTTC.

This clonotype was counted ten times or more. The gene calls are TRBV7-2 and TRBJ2-5; 7 nucleotides line up with TRBD1. Germline V gene lookup returns CDR1 SGHTA and CDR2 FQGNSA. Trimming cost V 2 bases and J 4 bases; bases outside gene matches: 4. The CDR3 contains 14 residues. The CDR3 DNA is TGTGCCAGCAGCTTAATGGACAGGTCAGAGACCCAGTACTTC. It is translated as CASSLMDRSETQYF.

This chain links TRBV10-3 with TRBJ2-1; TRBD1 is a possible D gene (6 bases). The CDR3 loop spans 15 amino acids. The V end was cut by 5 bases, the J end by 5 bases, with 16 bases between. Germline CDR1 ENHRY, CDR2 SYGVKD. CDR3 loop: CAISQNRDTNNEQFF. CDR3 DNA: TGTGCCATCAGTCAGAACCGGGACACTAACAATGAGCAGTTCTTC.